This T cell receptor beta chain is from a study of blood T cell repertoires in COVID-19. In the authors' methods: Estimated nucleated cell counts came from reference gene primer amplification. Sequenced by immunoSEQ multiplex PCR; TCRdb stores in-frame clones only, minus some. Clonal size and the V and J genes are those of that table, whereas D and trimming came from the DNA. The data contain 200,000 to 300,000 clones, 80% to 95% of them singletons. This clone has just one count. This receptor was identified in a man younger than 40 with COVID-19, enrolled during active disease. Sample: peripheral blood.

CDR3 in amino acids: CAWKEGPGEKLFF. CDR3 nucleotide sequence: TGTGCCTGGAAGGAGGGGCCGGGTGAAAAACTGTTTTTT. This chain uses TRBV30 with TRBJ1-4, with D possibly matching TRBD1 (5 bases). This CDR3 is 13 amino acids long. Trimming took off 4 bases at V and 7 bases at J, with 13 bases between the two ends. CDR1 is GTSNPN and CDR2 is SVGIG in the germline V gene (reference sequence). The full variable domain, with the rest looked up from reference TRBV30 and TRBJ1-4, is SQTIHQWPATLVQPVGSPLSLECTVEGTSNPNLYWYRQAAGRGLQLLFYSVGIGQISSEVPQNLSASRPQDRQFILSSKKLLLSDSGFYLCAWKEGPGEKLFFGSGTQLSVL.